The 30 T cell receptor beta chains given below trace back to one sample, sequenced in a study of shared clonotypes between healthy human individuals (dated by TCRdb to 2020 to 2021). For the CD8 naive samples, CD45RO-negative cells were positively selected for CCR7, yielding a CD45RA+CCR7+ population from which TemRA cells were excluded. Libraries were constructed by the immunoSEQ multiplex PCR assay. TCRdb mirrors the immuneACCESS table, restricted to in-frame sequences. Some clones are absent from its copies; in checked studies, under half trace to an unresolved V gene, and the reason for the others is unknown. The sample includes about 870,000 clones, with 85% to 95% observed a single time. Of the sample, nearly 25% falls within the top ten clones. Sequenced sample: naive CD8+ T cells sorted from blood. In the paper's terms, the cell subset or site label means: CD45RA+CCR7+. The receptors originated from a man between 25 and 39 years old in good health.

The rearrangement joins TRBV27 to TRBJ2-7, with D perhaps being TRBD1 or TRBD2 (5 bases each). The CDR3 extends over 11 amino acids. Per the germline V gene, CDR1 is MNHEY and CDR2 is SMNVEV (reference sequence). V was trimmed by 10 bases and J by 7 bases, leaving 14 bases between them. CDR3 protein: CATGDGKEQYF. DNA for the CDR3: TGTGCCACCGGGGACGGCAAGGAGCAGTACTTC.

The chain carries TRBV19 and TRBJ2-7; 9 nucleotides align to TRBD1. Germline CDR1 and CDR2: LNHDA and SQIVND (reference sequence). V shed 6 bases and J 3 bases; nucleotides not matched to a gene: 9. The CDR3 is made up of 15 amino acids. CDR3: CASSHRTTGGYEQYF. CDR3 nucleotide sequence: TGTGCCAGTAGCCATCGCACGACAGGGGGCTACGAGCAGTACTTC.

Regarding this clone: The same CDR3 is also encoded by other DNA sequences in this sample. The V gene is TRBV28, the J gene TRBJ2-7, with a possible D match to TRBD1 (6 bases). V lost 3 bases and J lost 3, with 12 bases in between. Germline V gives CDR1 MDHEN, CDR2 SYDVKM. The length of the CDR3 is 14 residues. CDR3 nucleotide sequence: TGTGCCAGCAGTTTTGGGACAAGACTCTACGAGCAGTACTTC. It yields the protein CASSFGTRLYEQYF.

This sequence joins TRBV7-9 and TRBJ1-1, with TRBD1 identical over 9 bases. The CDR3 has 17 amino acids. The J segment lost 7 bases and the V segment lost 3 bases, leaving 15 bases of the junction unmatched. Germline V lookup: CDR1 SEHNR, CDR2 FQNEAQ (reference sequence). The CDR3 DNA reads TGTGCCAGCAGCTTCCTGAGCGGGACAGGGAGTAATGATGAAGCTTTCTTT. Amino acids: CASSFLSGTGSNDEAFF.

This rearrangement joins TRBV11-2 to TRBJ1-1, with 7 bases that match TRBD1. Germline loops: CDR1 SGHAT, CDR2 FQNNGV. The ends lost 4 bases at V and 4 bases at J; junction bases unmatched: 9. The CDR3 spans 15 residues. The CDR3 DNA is TGTGCCAGCAGCTCTTTACAGGGGATCAGCACTGAAGCTTTCTTT. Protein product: CASSSLQGISTEAFF. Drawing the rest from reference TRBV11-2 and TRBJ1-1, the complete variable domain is EAGVAQSPRYKIIEKRQSVAFWCNPISGHATLYWYQQILGQGPKLLIQFQNNGVVDDSQLPKDRFSAERLKGVDSTLKIQPAKLEDSAVYLCASSSLQGISTEAFFGQGTRLTVV.

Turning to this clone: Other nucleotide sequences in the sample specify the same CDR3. CDR3 in amino acids: CASSLGVTGELFF. As DNA, the CDR3 is TGTGCCAGCAGCTTGGGAGTTACCGGGGAGCTGTTTTTT. The chain uses TRBV13 and TRBJ2-2, with D maybe TRBD2 (5 bases). Germline V gene data show CDR1 as PRHDT and CDR2 as FYEKMQ (reference sequence). The CDR3 runs 13 residues. V lost 3 bases and J 5 bases, leaving 7 bases between the germline ends.

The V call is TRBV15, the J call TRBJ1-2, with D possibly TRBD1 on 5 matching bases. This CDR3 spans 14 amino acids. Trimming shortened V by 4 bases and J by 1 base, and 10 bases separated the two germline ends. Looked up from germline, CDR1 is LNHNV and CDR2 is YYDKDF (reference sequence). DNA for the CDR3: TGTGCCACCAGCAATAGAGGGGTTAACTATGGCTACACCTTC. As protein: CATSNRGVNYGYTF.

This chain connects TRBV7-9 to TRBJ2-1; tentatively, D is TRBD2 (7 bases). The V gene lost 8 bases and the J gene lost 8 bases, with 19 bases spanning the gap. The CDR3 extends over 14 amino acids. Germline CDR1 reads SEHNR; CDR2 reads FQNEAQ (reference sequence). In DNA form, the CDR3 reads TGTGCCAGCGCGGGAGAGGGGACATGGGATGAGCAGTTCTTC. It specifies CASAGEGTWDEQFF.

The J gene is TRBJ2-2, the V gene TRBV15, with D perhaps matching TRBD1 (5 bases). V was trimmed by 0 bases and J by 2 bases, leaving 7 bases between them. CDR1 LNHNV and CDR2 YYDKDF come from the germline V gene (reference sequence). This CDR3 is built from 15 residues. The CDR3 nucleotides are TGTGCCACCAGCAGAGAACAGGTCAACACCGGGGAGCTGTTTTTT. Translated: CATSREQVNTGELFF.

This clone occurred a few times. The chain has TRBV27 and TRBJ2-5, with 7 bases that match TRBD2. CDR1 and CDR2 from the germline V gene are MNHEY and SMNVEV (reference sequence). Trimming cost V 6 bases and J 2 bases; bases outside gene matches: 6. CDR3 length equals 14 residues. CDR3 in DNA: TGTGCCAGCAGCGCGGGAGTTTGGCAAGAGACCCAGTACTTC. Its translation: CASSAGVWQETQYF.

CDR3 in amino acids: CASSQDTPSSYNEQFF. DNA of the CDR3: TGCGCCAGCAGCCAGGACACCCCGAGCTCCTACAATGAGCAGTTCTTC. This rearrangement joins TRBV4-3 to TRBJ2-1, with D possibly being TRBD1 (5 bases). This CDR3 comprises 16 residues. V was cut by 3 bases and J by 0 bases, with 12 bases left in between. The germline V gene has CDR1 LGHNA and CDR2 YSLEER.

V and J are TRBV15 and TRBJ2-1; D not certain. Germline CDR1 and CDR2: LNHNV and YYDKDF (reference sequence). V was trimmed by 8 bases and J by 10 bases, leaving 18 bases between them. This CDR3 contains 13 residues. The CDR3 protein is CATCPTSGLEQFF. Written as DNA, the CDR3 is TGTGCCACCTGCCCGACCTCGGGTTTGGAGCAGTTCTTC.

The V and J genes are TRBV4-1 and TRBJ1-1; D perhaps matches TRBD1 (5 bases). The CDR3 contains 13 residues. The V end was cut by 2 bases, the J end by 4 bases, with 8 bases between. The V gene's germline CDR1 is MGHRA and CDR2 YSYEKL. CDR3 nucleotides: TGCGCCAGCAGCCAACAGGGCCGCACTGAAGCTTTCTTT. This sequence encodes CASSQQGRTEAFF.

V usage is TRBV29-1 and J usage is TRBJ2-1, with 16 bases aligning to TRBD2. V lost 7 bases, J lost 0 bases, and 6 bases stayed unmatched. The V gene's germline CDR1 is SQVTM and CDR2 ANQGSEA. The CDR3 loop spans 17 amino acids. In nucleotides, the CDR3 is TGCAGCGCCTCCGGGACTAGCGGGAGGGCCTCCTACAATGAGCAGTTCTTC. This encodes CSASGTSGRASYNEQFF.

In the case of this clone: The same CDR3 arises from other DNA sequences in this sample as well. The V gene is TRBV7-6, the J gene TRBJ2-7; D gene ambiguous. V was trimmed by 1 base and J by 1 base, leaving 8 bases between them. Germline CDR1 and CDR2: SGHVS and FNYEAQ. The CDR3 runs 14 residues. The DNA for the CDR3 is TGTGCCAGCAGCTTAGGCGGCGGTTCCTACGAGCAGTACTTC. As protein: CASSLGGGSYEQYF. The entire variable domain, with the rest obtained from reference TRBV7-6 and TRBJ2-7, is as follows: GAGVSQSPRYKVTKRGQDVALRCDPISGHVSLYWYRQALGQGPEFLTYFNYEAQQDKSGLPNDRFSAERPEGSISTLTIQRTEQRDSAMYRCASSLGGGSYEQYFGPGTRLTVT.

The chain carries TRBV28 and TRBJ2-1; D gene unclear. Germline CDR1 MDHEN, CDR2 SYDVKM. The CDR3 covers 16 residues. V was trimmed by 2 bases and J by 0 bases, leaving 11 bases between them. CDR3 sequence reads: CASSLLGLSSYNEQFF. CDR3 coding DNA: TGTGCCAGCAGTTTACTCGGTCTGAGCTCCTACAATGAGCAGTTCTTC.

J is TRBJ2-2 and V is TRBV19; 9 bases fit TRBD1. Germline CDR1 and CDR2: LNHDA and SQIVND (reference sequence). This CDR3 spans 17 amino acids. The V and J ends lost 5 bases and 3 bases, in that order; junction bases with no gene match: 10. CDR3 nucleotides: TGTGCCAGTAGTTTTCCTCCCGGACAGGGGCACACCGGGGAGCTGTTTTTT. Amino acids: CASSFPPGQGHTGELFF.

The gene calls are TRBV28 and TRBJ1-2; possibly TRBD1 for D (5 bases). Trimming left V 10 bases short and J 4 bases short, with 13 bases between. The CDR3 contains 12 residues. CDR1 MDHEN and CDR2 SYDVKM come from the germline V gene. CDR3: CATQGSSYGYTF. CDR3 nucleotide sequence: TGTGCCACCCAGGGATCTAGCTATGGCTACACCTTC.

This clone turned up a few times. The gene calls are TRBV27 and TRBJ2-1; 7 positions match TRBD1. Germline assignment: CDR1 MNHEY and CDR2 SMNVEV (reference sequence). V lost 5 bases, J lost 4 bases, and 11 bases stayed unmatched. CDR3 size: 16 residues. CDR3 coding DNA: TGTGCCAGCAGTGGTCTTGGGGACAGACCTTACAATGAGCAGTTCTTC. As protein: CASSGLGDRPYNEQFF.

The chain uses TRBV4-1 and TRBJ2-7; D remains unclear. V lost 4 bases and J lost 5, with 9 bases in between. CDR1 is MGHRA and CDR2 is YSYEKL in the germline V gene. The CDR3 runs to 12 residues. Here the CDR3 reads CASSPYGDEQYF. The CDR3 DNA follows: TGCGCCAGCAGCCCCTATGGTGACGAGCAGTACTTC.

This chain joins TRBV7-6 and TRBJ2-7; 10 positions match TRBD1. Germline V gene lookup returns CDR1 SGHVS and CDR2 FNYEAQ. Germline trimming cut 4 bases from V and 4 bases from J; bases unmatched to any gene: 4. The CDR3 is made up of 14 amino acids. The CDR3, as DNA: TGTGCCAGCAGCTCGAGACAGGGGGCTTACGAGCAGTACTTC. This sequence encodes CASSSRQGAYEQYF.

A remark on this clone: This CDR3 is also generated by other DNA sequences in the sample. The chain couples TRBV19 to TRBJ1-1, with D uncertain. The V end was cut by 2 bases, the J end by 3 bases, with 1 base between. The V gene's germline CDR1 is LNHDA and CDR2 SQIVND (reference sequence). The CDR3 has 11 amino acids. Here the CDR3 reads CASSIYTEAFF. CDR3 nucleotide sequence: TGTGCCAGTAGTATATACACTGAAGCTTTCTTT.

The CDR3 loop is CASLGLAENTGELFF. Here the CDR3 DNA reads TGTGCCAGCCTTGGACTAGCGGAGAACACCGGGGAGCTGTTTTTT. The chain carries TRBV2 and TRBJ2-2; 10 bases align to TRBD2. The CDR3 contains 15 residues. Germline CDR1 is SNHLY and CDR2 is FYNNEI. V was clipped by 8 bases and J by 1 base; unmatched bases: 4. Drawing the rest from reference TRBV2 and TRBJ2-2, the complete variable domain is EPEVTQTPSHQVTQMGQEVILRCVPISNHLYFYWYRQILGQKVEFLVSFYNNEISEKSEIFDDQFSVERPDGSNFTLKIRSTKLEDSAMYFCASLGLAENTGELFFGEGSRLTVL.

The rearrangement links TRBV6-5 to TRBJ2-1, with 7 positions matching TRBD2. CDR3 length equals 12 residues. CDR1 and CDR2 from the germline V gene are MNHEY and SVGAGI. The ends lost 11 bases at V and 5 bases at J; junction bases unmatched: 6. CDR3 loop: CAAGRSDNEQFF. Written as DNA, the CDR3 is TGTGCCGCCGGGAGGAGCGACAATGAGCAGTTCTTC.

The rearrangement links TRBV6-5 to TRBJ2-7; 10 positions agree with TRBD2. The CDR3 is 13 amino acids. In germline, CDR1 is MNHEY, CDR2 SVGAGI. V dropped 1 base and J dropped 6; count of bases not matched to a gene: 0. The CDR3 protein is CASSYWTSGEQYF. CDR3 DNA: TGTGCCAGCAGTTACTGGACTAGCGGCGAGCAGTACTTC.

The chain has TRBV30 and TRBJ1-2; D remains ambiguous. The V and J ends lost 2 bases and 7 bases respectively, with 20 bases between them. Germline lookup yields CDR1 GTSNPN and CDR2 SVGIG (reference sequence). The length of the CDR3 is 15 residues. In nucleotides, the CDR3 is TGTGCCTGGAGTACCGAGTTAGACTTAAGGCGTGGCTACACCTTC. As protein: CAWSTELDLRRGYTF.

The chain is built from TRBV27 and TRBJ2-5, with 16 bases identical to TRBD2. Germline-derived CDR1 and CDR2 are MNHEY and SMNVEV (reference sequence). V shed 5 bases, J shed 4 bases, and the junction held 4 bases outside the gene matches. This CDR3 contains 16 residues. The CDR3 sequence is CASSPGTSGRAETQYF. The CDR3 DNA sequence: TGTGCCAGCAGTCCGGGGACTAGCGGGAGGGCAGAGACCCAGTACTTC.

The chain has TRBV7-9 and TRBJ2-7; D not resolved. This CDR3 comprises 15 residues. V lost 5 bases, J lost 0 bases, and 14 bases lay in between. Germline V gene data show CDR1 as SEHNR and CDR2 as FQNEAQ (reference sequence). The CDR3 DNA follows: TGTGCCAGCAGCCACGATGGGTTCTCCTCCTACGAGCAGTACTTC. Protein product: CASSHDGFSSYEQYF.

CDR3 bases: TGTGCCAGCCGGGACAGAACCGCACGCACAGATACGCAGTATTTT. Amino acids: CASRDRTARTDTQYF. The genes are TRBV11-2 and TRBJ2-3; 7 nucleotides agree with TRBD1. CDR3 size: 15 residues. V trimming: 8 bases; J trimming: 1 base; junction bases outside the gene matches: 9. CDR1 is SGHAT, CDR2 FQNNGV, per germline.

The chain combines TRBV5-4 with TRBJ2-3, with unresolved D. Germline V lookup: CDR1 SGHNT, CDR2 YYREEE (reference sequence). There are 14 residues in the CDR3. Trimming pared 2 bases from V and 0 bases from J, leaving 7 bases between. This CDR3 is CASSFKASTDTQYF. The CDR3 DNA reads TGTGCCAGCAGCTTTAAGGCTAGCACAGATACGCAGTATTTT.